This T cell receptor (beta chain) was profiled in a study of control samples from healthy donors and cancer patients. The method was immunoSEQ multiplex PCR; TCRdb's version includes in-frame clones alone and lacks a portion of them. The table lists about 170,000 clones, around 95% of them singletons. In germline, CDR1 is MNHNS, CDR2 SASEGT. The ends were cut back, 4 bases at V and 4 bases at J, with 13 bases in the middle. This CDR3 is built from 14 residues. The specimen was blood. This chain links TRBV6-1 with TRBJ1-1; D may be TRBD1 (6 bases). The clonotype comes from a woman in her fifties or sixties in good health. The DNA of the CDR3 is TGTGCCAGCAGTGTAGCAGGGGTAAGCACTGAAGCTTTCTTT. The encoded protein is CASSVAGVSTEAFF.